The following is a T cell receptor (beta chain) sequence with its context. This receptor's antigen is unknown. Base qualities are not provided; no much larger clone lies one nucleotide away. In the prospective study, participants were about 18 to 90 years old, resided in about two dozen geographic areas of the United States, and were enrolled through a virtual design. To assign participants to cohorts, the prospective study relied on clinical history that participants themselves reported in a screening survey and a study questionnaire. In the prospective study, whole blood, serum and a nasopharyngeal or oropharyngeal swab were collected from each participant by mobile phlebotomists. Prospective study participants could optionally give additional blood draws and questionnaires over an approximately two-month period. Before DNA extraction, blood samples from the prospective study were shipped at room temperature or frozen.

The data are from a study of blood T cell repertoires in COVID-19 (dated by TCRdb to the early 2020s). Study-wide context: Collaborator samples came from the United States, Italy and Spain and covered acute and convalescent phases of COVID-19. The prospective study material was composed of cDNA or gDNA derived from T cells, B-cell-depleted T cells, or PBMCs. Subjects who had been exposed to COVID-19, were actively infected with it, or had recovered from it provided the deeply sampled blood TCRbeta repertoires that made up the dataset. A freely available public database, intended as a resource for researchers studying the immune response to SARS-CoV-2, is where the repertoires were released. Samples were obtained from the ongoing ImmuneRACE study (first 160 participants) and from 950 to 1,500 subjects provided by 6 global collaborators. Sample metadata almost always included a de-identified subject ID, COVID-19 status, age in years and sex. Where available, HLA class I and class II types were taken from metadata supplied by the sample provider and were not determined by assay-based typing. Summary of the overall study and its limitations: The quantity of clinical and demographic metadata differed by source and by participant and was supplied without curation.

From cysteine to phenylalanine, the CDR3 is 13 amino acids long. The sequence is cut down to CDR3 DNA, 39 bases in frame from base 1. Between the V and J ends, shortened by 5 bases and 1 base respectively, the junction contains 8 bases. The immunoSEQ Assay, a bias-controlled multiplex PCR, was used to amplify TCRbeta CDR3 regions from genomic DNA. The authors' pipeline ran thus. The number of nucleated cells in each sample was estimated by amplification of reference gene primers within the assay. Sequence reads were collapsed and filtered to measure the absolute abundance of every unique TCRbeta CDR3 rearrangement. Productive Simpson clonality was computed per sample as the square root of Simpson's diversity index over productive rearrangements. TCRdb carries this immuneACCESS record with in-frame sequences only. Its versions omit some clonotypes, under half of them owing to an unresolved V gene in the studies checked, with the rest unexplained. V and J calls and clone size are as listed in that table; D and trimming were resolved from the DNA. Across this sample there are 300,000 to 400,000 clones, with approximately 86% seen only once. The ten most abundant clones make up around 4.2% of the sample.

The sequence came from a woman aged 40-49 years with acute COVID-19. The source material was PBMCs or T cells enriched from blood (not recorded which). The receptor chain draws on TRBV12-3 or TRBV12-4 and TRBJ1-1; no D segment can be confidently identified. The CDR3 loop reads CASSPRRNTEAFF. The DNA sequence follows: TGTGCCAGCAGTCCTAGGAGGAACACTGAAGCTTTCTTT.